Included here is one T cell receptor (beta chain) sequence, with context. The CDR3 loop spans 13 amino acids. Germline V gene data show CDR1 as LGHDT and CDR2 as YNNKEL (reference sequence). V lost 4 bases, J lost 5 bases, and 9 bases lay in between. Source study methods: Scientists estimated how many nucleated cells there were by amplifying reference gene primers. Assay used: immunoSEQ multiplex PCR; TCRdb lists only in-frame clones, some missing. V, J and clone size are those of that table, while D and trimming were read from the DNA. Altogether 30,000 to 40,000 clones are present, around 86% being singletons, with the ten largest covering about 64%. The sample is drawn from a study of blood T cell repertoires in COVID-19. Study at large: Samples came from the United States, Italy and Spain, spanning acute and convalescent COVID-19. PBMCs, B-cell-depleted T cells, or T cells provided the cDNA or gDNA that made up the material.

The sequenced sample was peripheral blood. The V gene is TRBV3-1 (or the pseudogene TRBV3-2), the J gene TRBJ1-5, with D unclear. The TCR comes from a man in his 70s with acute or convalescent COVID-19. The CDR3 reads CASSPLRDQPQHF. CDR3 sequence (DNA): TGTGCCAGCAGCCCCCTCCGGGATCAGCCCCAGCATTTT.